This T cell receptor beta chain was identified during a study of identical twins. This clonotype was seen more than once but under ten times. Germline lookup yields CDR1 MNHNS and CDR2 SASEGT. This CDR3 has 16 residues. V gave up 6 bases and J gave up 3 bases; unmatched junction bases: 10. TCRdb called the 5' RACE reads again in MiXCR, with one record for every CDR3 protein. The table has hundreds of thousands of distinct CDR3 sequences, more than 6.5% seen once; the top ten hold roughly 2%. This sample was also put to use in a study of yellow fever vaccine responses in identical twins.

This sequence was found in a young woman in good health. The chain recombines TRBV6-1 with TRBJ2-3; 9 nucleotides match TRBD1. Sequences were obtained from memory (CD45RO+) T cells sorted from blood. In nucleotides, the CDR3 is TGTGCCAGCAGGACTCCCGGACAGGGGTTGACAGATACGCAGTATTTT. Translation gives CASRTPGQGLTDTQYF.